This TCR beta chain comes out of a study of T cells after yellow fever vaccination. Study summary: Researchers used SMART-Seq v4 Ultra Low Input to prepare fractions that had low cell numbers.

Germline-derived CDR1 and CDR2 are SGHRS and YFSETQ. There are 16 residues in the CDR3. The V segment lost 4 bases and the J segment 4 bases; nucleotides outside the gene matches: 6. Study-wide findings and caveats: Peaking on day 5 versus 15, the secondary response was faster but weaker. Bulk-population clonotypes that are abundant could appear as contaminants in FACS-sorted repertoires.

In regard to this clonotype: Its antigen is undetermined.

Template-switching 5'RACE yielded the TCR cDNA; a universal primer site and UMIs were added in the process. TCRdb independently ran MiXCR on the 5' RACE reads; one entry per CDR3 protein. This repertoire shows around 340,000 distinct CDR3 sequences, about 8.7% found once; its top ten account for roughly 18%. The input for sequencing was PBMCs, taken on the day of the first yellow fever vaccination. V gene TRBV5-1 combines with J gene TRBJ2-2; 11 nucleotides align to TRBD2. This TCR was sampled from a man aged 18 to 30 who received the YFV17D yellow fever vaccine. CDR3 protein: CASSPQLAGATGELFF. The CDR3 coding sequence is TGCGCCAGCAGCCCACAACTAGCGGGGGCCACCGGGGAGCTGTTTTTT.